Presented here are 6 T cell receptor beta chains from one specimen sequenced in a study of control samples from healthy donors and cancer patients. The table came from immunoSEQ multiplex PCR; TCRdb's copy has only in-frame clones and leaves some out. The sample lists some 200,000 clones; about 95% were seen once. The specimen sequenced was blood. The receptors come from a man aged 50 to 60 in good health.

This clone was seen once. CDR3 nucleotides: TGTGCCAGCAGCCTCCAGGCCTGGGGCCCCTACGAGCAGTACTTC. It yields the protein CASSLQAWGPYEQYF. The rearrangement uses TRBV14 and TRBJ2-7; perhaps TRBD1 as D (5 bases). CDR3 size: 15 residues. Germline V gene lookup returns CDR1 SGHDN and CDR2 FVKESK. V dropped 4 bases and J dropped 2 bases, with 15 bases sitting between them. The full variable domain, in which reference TRBV14 and TRBJ2-7 provide the parts outside the CDR3, is EAGVTQFPSHSVIEKGQTVTLRCDPISGHDNLYWYRRVMGKEIKFLLHFVKESKQDESGMPNNRFLAERTGGTYSTLKVQPAELEDSGVYFCASSLQAWGPYEQYFGPGTRLTVT.

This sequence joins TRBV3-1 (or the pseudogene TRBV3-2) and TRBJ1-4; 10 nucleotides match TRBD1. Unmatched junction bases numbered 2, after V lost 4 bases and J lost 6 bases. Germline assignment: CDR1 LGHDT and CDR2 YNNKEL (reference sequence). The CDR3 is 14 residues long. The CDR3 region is CASSPTGGHEKLFF. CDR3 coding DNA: TGTGCCAGCAGCCCGACAGGGGGCCATGAAAAACTGTTTTTT.

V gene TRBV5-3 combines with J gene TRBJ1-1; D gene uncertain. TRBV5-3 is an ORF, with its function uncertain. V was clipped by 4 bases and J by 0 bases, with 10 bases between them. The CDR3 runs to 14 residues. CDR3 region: CARSVAEVNTEAFF. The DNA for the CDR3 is TGTGCCAGAAGCGTGGCTGAAGTGAACACTGAAGCTTTCTTT.

The CDR3 is CAWSQGFAGNTIYF. The CDR3 nucleotides read TGTGCCTGGAGCCAGGGGTTCGCCGGAAACACCATATATTTT. This rearrangement joins TRBV30 to TRBJ1-3; tentatively, D is TRBD1 (6 bases). Between the trimmed V and J ends, which lost 3 bases and 4 bases, there was a span of 13 bases. In germline, CDR1 is GTSNPN, CDR2 SVGIG (reference sequence). This CDR3 contains 14 residues.

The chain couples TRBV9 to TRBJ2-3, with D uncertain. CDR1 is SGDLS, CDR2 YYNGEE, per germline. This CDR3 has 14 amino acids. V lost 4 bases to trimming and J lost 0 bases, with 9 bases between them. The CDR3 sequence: CASSSRTSTDTQYF. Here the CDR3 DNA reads TGTGCCAGCAGCTCCCGGACGAGCACAGATACGCAGTATTTT.

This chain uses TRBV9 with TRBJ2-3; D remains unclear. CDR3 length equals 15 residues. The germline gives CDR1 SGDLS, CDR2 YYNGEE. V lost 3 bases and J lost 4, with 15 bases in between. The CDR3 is CASSEVGSSADTQYF. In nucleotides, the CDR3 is TGTGCCAGCAGCGAAGTAGGATCTTCGGCAGATACGCAGTATTTT.